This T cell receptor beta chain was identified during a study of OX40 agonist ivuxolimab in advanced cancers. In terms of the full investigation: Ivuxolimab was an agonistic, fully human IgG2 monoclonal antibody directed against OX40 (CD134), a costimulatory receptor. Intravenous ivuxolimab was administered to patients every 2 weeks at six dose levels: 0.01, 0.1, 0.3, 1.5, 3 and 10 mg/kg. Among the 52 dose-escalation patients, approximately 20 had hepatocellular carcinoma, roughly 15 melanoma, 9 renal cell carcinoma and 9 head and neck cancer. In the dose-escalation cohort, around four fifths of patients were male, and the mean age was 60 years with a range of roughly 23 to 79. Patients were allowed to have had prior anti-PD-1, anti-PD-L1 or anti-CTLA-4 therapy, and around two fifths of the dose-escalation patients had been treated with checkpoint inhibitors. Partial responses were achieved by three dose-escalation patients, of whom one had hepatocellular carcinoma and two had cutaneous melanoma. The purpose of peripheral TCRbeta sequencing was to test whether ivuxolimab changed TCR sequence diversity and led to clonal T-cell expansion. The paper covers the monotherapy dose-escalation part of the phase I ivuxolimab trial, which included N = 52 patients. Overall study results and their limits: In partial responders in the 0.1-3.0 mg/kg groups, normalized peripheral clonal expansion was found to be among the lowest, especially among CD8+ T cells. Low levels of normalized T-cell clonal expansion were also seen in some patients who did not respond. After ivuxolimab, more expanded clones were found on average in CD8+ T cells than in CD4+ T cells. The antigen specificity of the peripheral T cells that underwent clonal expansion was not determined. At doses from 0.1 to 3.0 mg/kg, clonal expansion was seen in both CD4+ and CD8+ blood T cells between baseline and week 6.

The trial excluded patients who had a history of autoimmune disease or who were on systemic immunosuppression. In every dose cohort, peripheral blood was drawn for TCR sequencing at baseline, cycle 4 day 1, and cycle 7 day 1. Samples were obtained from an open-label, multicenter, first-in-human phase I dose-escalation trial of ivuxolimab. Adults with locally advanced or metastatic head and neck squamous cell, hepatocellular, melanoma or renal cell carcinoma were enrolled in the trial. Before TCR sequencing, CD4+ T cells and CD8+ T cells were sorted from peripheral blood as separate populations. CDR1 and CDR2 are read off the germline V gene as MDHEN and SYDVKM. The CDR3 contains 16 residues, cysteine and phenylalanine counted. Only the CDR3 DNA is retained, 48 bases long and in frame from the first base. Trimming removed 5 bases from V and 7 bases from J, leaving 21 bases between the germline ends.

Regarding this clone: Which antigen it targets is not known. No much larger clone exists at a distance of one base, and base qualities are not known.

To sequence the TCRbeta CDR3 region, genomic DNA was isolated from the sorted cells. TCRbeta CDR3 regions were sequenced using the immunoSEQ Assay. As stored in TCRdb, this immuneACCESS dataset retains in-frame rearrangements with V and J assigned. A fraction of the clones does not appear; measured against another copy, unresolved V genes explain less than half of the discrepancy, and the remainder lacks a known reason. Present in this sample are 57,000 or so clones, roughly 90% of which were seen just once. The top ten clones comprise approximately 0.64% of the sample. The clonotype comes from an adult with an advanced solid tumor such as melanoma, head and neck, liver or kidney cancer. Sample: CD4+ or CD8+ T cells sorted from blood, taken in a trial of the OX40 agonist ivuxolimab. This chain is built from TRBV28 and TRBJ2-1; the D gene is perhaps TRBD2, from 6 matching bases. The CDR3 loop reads CASSINTGGELNEQFF. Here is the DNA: TGTGCCAGCAGTATCAACACTGGCGGGGAACTGAATGAGCAGTTCTTC.